This TCR beta chain appears in the sequencing data of a study of blood T cells in healthy people across ages. Whole-study results and caveats: CMV status of donors was not determined, possibly confounding expanded clonotype changes.

Sample-barcoded 5' priming and a J-beta primer mix drove a second PCR of 7 to 11 cycles. Each single sample gave us at least 2.5 million CDR3-containing paired-end reads. TCRdb re-analysed the 5' RACE reads in MiXCR, keeping a single row per CDR3 protein. The table includes some 800,000 distinct CDR3 sequences, around two fifths detected once. With V trimmed by 0 bases and J by 4 bases, 9 bases remained unmatched. Germline CDR1 SGHRS, CDR2 YFSETQ. The CDR3 sequence is 16 residues long. Staff drew around 10 milliliters of peripheral blood from each donor. Each sample used at least 6 million PBMCs. As regards this clonotype: Antigen unknown.

This clonotype originated in a man in his sixties in good health. Sequences were obtained from blood. This chain links TRBV5-1 with TRBJ2-7, with TRBD2 matching 8 bases. CDR3 residues: CASSLALTSEDYEQYF. The DNA for the CDR3 is TGCGCCAGCAGCTTGGCCTTGACTAGCGAAGATTACGAGCAGTACTTC.